This T cell receptor beta chain was sequenced during a study of glioma-infiltrating T cells after dendritic cell vaccination. TCRdb's table, derived via immunoSEQ multiplex PCR, lists solely in-frame clones and lacks some. The sample comprises about 65,000 clones, around nine tenths of which are singletons, and around 10% rests with the top ten. Stated time point: after dendritic cell vaccination, including at tumor progression/relapse. V trimming: 3 bases; J trimming: 0 bases; junction bases outside the gene matches: 11. The CDR3 is 19 amino acids. Germline V gene lookup returns CDR1 MNHEY and CDR2 SMNVEV (reference sequence).

This receptor was obtained from a human donor with glioblastoma. The sample in question was blood, obtained after dendritic cell vaccination. The V and J genes are TRBV27 and TRBJ2-3, with 11 bases lining up with TRBD2. The CDR3 reads CASSFSGLAGGLSTDTQYF. CDR3 nucleotides: TGTGCCAGCAGTTTCTCAGGGCTAGCGGGGGGTCTAAGCACAGATACGCAGTATTTT.